The 26 T cell receptor beta chains below were found in one sample sequenced in a study of blood T cell repertoires in COVID-19. The protocol was immunoSEQ multiplex PCR, while the TCRdb copy is restricted to in-frame clones and leaves out a portion. Among about 240,000 clones, around 81% were seen once, and the ten largest hold about 1.9%. The sample was peripheral blood. Source of these receptors: a young man who had recovered from COVID-19.

The V gene is TRBV7-2, the J gene TRBJ2-1, with TRBD2 identical over 11 bases. Germline V gene sequence: CDR1 SGHTA, CDR2 FQGNSA. V was pared by 1 base and J by 9 bases, with 8 bases of the junction left unmatched. The CDR3 is 16 amino acids. CDR3 region: CASSLVSGGAAGEQFF. The DNA for the CDR3 is TGTGCCAGCAGCTTAGTTAGCGGGGGGGCCGCCGGTGAGCAGTTCTTC.

The CDR3 DNA sequence: TGTGCCAGCAGCTTAGCCGGGACTAGCTTCCATGAGCAGTTCTTC. It yields the protein CASSLAGTSFHEQFF. This rearrangement joins TRBV7-2 to TRBJ2-1; 9 positions agree with TRBD2. This CDR3 comprises 15 residues. The germline V gene encodes CDR1 SGHTA and CDR2 FQGNSA. Trimming removed 0 bases from V and 8 bases from J; junction bases left unmatched: 5.

This chain links TRBV18 with TRBJ1-3, with D hard to call. V was shortened by 3 bases and J by 3 bases, with 12 bases between the two germline ends. Germline CDR1 and CDR2: KGHSH and LQKENI. There are 15 residues in the CDR3. CDR3 nucleotides: TGTGCCAGCTCACCCGGGATTTATGTTGGAAACACCATATATTTT. As protein: CASSPGIYVGNTIYF. The complete variable domain, with remaining parts taken from reference TRBV18 and TRBJ1-3, reads NAGVMQNPRHLVRRRGQEARLRCSPMKGHSHVYWYRQLPEEGLKFMVYLQKENIIDESGMPKERFSAEFPKEGPSILRIQQVVRGDSAAYFCASSPGIYVGNTIYFGEGSWLTVV.

V usage is TRBV9 and J usage is TRBJ1-3, with 7 nucleotides matching TRBD1. Germline V gene data show CDR1 as SGDLS and CDR2 as YYNGEE. Losses at the gene ends were 3 bases for V and 0 bases for J; bases not matched to a gene: 3. The CDR3 has 15 residues. The CDR3 DNA follows: TGTGCCAGCAGCGCAGGGGGGAGCTCTGGAAACACCATATATTTT. Encoded protein: CASSAGGSSGNTIYF.

The V and J genes are TRBV9 and TRBJ2-1; D is possibly TRBD1 (6 bases). The CDR3 has 13 residues. Per germline, CDR1 SGDLS and CDR2 YYNGEE. Trimming shortened V by 3 bases and J by 11 bases, and 15 bases separated the two germline ends. The CDR3 here is CASSDHGGEKQFF. For the CDR3, the DNA is TGTGCCAGCAGCGATCATGGGGGCGAAAAGCAGTTCTTC.

This clone showed up just a few times. The chain uses TRBV18 and TRBJ1-2; D perhaps matches TRBD1 (6 bases). Trimming removed 0 bases at V and 4 bases at J, with 15 bases between. The CDR3 has 16 amino acids. Germline CDR1 KGHSH, CDR2 LQKENI. The CDR3 DNA reads as TGTGCCAGCTCACCACCGATGGGGGCAGGAGCCTATGGCTACACCTTC. Its protein product is CASSPPMGAGAYGYTF.

As DNA, the CDR3 is TGTGCCAGCAGCGCAAACGGACAGGGGGGGTTTGGAGAGACCCAGTACTTC. Encoded protein: CASSANGQGGFGETQYF. The rearrangement uses TRBV7-2 and TRBJ2-5, with 10 positions matching TRBD1. This CDR3 comprises 17 residues. Unmatched junction bases numbered 13, after V lost 5 bases and J lost 4 bases. From germline, CDR1 is SGHTA and CDR2 FQGNSA.

The chain uses TRBV6-5 and TRBJ2-3; 8 nucleotides line up with TRBD2. Germline CDR1 MNHEY, CDR2 SVGAGI. This CDR3 contains 15 residues. The V gene end was trimmed by 0 bases and the J gene end by 4 bases; junction bases not matched to a gene: 3. CDR3 in amino acids: CASSYSGLDADTQYF. DNA for the CDR3: TGTGCCAGCAGTTACTCGGGACTAGATGCAGATACGCAGTATTTT.

On this clone itself: Other DNA sequences in this specimen translate into the identical CDR3. The V call is TRBV27, the J call TRBJ1-1; D unresolved. Germline V gives CDR1 MNHEY, CDR2 SMNVEV (reference sequence). With 4 bases removed from V and 4 bases from J, the gap between germline ends came to 4 bases. This CDR3 has 11 residues. The DNA of the CDR3 is TGTGCCAGCAGTTCAGGCACTGAAGCTTTCTTT. Translation: CASSSGTEAFF.

The chain recombines TRBV28 with TRBJ1-2; D ambiguous. Germline CDR1 reads MDHEN; CDR2 reads SYDVKM. The CDR3 runs to 13 residues. The ends were cut back, 3 bases at V and 6 bases at J, with 11 bases in the middle. The CDR3 DNA follows: TGTGCCAGCAGTTTGGAACAGTCGGATGGCTACACCTTC. This sequence encodes CASSLEQSDGYTF.

CDR3: CASTLSGGATDTQYF. DNA of the CDR3: TGTGCCAGCACCTTAAGCGGGGGGGCGACAGATACGCAGTATTTT. V and J are TRBV25-1 and TRBJ2-3, with 10 bases aligning to TRBD2. Germline trimming cut 7 bases from V and 3 bases from J; bases unmatched to any gene: 7. The CDR3 runs 15 residues. The germline V gene encodes CDR1 MGHDK and CDR2 SYGVNS.

The chain carries TRBV5-4 and TRBJ2-3; 13 bases agree with TRBD2. V shed 4 bases and J 2 bases; nucleotides not matched to a gene: 4. The CDR3 length is 16 residues. Germline CDR1 SGHNT, CDR2 YYREEE (reference sequence). Here the CDR3 DNA reads TGTGCCAGCAGCCACGGGACTAGCGGGGTCACAGATACGCAGTATTTT. Amino acid sequence: CASSHGTSGVTDTQYF.

The chain recombines TRBV5-1 with TRBJ2-7, with 7 bases lining up with TRBD1. There are 14 residues in the CDR3. Germline V gives CDR1 SGHRS, CDR2 YFSETQ. After removal of 4 bases from V and 7 bases from J, the junction contained 11 bases not matched to a gene. CDR3 residues: CASSLGTESTEQYV. CDR3 nucleotides: TGCGCCAGCAGCCTCGGGACAGAATCTACGGAGCAGTACGTC.

The CDR3 region has the DNA TGTGCCAGCGGTTCCGTACAAAACCCGGGTGGCTACACCTTC. This translates into CASGSVQNPGGYTF. The V gene is TRBV7-9, the J gene TRBJ1-2, with D unclear. Germline V gene lookup returns CDR1 SEHNR and CDR2 FQNEAQ (reference sequence). The CDR3 extends over 14 amino acids. With 8 bases removed from V and 7 bases from J, the gap between germline ends came to 20 bases.

This sequence joins TRBV5-1 and TRBJ1-2; weak D call: TRBD1 (6 bases). V shed 4 bases and J shed 8 bases, with 21 bases lying between them. This CDR3 has 15 amino acids. Germline V gene lookup returns CDR1 SGHRS and CDR2 YFSETQ. The CDR3 sequence is CASSAGGLHREGYTF. In DNA form, the CDR3 reads TGCGCCAGCAGCGCGGGGGGGCTGCACAGAGAAGGCTACACCTTC.

V usage is TRBV5-5 and J usage is TRBJ1-2; a possible D gene is TRBD1 (6 bases). The CDR3 extends over 15 amino acids. V was clipped by 7 bases and J by 4 bases, with 20 bases between them. Germline lookup yields CDR1 SGHKS and CDR2 YYEKEE (reference sequence). CDR3 region: CASDLGATAPYGYTF. The DNA for the CDR3 is TGTGCCAGCGATCTGGGGGCGACAGCCCCCTATGGCTACACCTTC.

The rearrangement links TRBV29-1 to TRBJ2-5, with TRBD1 matching over 7 bases. CDR3 length: 15 residues. After removal of 0 bases from V and 5 bases from J, the junction contained 9 bases not matched to a gene. Germline CDR1 SQVTM, CDR2 ANQGSEA. The CDR3 DNA follows: TGCAGCGTTGAAGATCTTCGTACAGGGGTGGAGACCCAGTACTTC. The encoded protein is CSVEDLRTGVETQYF.

The sample holds one count of this clone. The chain uses TRBV19 and TRBJ2-4; 7 bases fit TRBD1. The length of the CDR3 is 16 residues. CDR1 and CDR2 (germline): LNHDA, SQIVND (reference sequence). V lost 3 bases and J lost 0; bases outside the gene matches: 5. This chain's CDR3 is CASSIRDRIAKNIQYF. The CDR3 nucleotides are TGTGCCAGTAGTATCCGGGACAGAATAGCCAAAAACATTCAGTACTTC.

The V gene is TRBV27, the J gene TRBJ2-7; TRBD1 matches 7 bases. The V gene end was trimmed by 6 bases and the J gene end by 7 bases; junction bases not matched to a gene: 9. There are 13 residues in the CDR3. Germline lookup yields CDR1 MNHEY and CDR2 SMNVEV (reference sequence). CDR3 protein: CASRVQGWGEQYF. The CDR3 DNA follows: TGTGCCAGCAGGGTACAGGGGTGGGGTGAGCAGTACTTC.

The chain combines TRBV4-1 with TRBJ1-6; no firm D call. Germline V CDR1 and CDR2: MGHRA, YSYEKL. This CDR3 region has 16 residues. V lost 0 bases and J lost 4, with 10 bases in between. CDR3 in DNA: TGCGCCAGCAGCCAAGACTTCGGAGAGTATAATTCACCCCTCCACTTT. It yields the protein CASSQDFGEYNSPLHF.

The V and J genes are TRBV5-1 and TRBJ1-3, with D unclear. The V and J ends lost 2 bases and 0 bases respectively, with 15 bases between them. Germline loops: CDR1 SGHRS, CDR2 YFSETQ. The CDR3 totals 17 residues. The CDR3 spells CASSLALLPNSGNTIYF. For the CDR3, the DNA is TGCGCCAGCAGCTTAGCGCTGTTACCCAACTCTGGAAACACCATATATTTT. Using reference TRBV5-1 and TRBJ1-3 for the parts outside the CDR3, the full variable domain is KAGVTQTPRYLIKTRGQQVTLSCSPISGHRSVSWYQQTPGQGLQFLFEYFSETQRNKGNFPGRFSGRQFSNSRSEMNVSTLELGDSALYLCASSLALLPNSGNTIYFGEGSWLTVV.

J is TRBJ1-2 and V is TRBV6-4; 11 nucleotides agree with TRBD1. The V segment lost 4 bases and the J segment 7 bases; nucleotides outside the gene matches: 5. The germline CDR1 and CDR2 sequences are MRHNA and SNTAGT. This CDR3 comprises 14 residues. The CDR3 DNA is TGTGCCAGCAGTGGGACAGGGGGCGCCGGTGGCTACACCTTC. It is translated as CASSGTGGAGGYTF.

The chain combines TRBV5-8 with TRBJ1-5, with D unresolved. V was shortened by 1 base and J by 7 bases, with 9 bases between the two germline ends. CDR3 length equals 13 residues. In germline, CDR1 is SGHTS, CDR2 YDEGEE. Here the CDR3 reads CASSLFQVQPQHF. The DNA of the CDR3 is TGTGCCAGCAGCTTGTTCCAGGTCCAGCCCCAGCATTTT.

This clone was seen once. The chain uses TRBV6-1 and TRBJ2-3, with 8 bases fitting TRBD2. This CDR3 comprises 15 residues. The V gene end was trimmed by 2 bases and the J gene end by 1 base; junction bases not matched to a gene: 2. The germline V gene has CDR1 MNHNS and CDR2 SASEGT. This CDR3 is CASSEFSGGTDTQYF. CDR3 nucleotide sequence: TGTGCCAGCAGTGAATTTAGCGGGGGCACAGATACGCAGTATTTT.

J is TRBJ2-7 and V is TRBV6-9; 11 positions match TRBD1. CDR1 and CDR2 (germline): MNHGY, SVAAGI. The CDR3 length is 14 residues. The V segment lost 11 bases and the J segment 6 bases; nucleotides outside the gene matches: 12. In DNA form, the CDR3 reads TGTGCCGTGAGGAAGGACAGGGGGCCTACCGAGCAGTACGTC. Translated, it gives CAVRKDRGPTEQYV.

This chain connects TRBV24-1 to TRBJ2-5; TRBD1 agrees at 11 bases. The CDR3 is 16 amino acids. V lost 2 bases to trimming and J lost 4 bases; unmatched junction nucleotides: 5. Germline V gives CDR1 KGHDR, CDR2 SFDVKD. CDR3 nucleotide sequence: TGTGCCACCAGTGATTCCGGGACAGGGGGGGGAGAGACCCAGTACTTC. Translating it yields CATSDSGTGGGETQYF.